This record covers a single T cell receptor (beta chain). This sample was included in a study of T cell responses to AZD1222 COVID-19 vaccine. Produced via immunoSEQ multiplex PCR; TCRdb's table is partial and in-frame only. The table includes tens of thousands of clones, more than 90% detected once. This TCR derives from an adult in good health. The specimen was peripheral blood, collected on day 0 of AZD1222 vaccination.

CDR3 nucleotides: TGTGCCAGCAGTAGGGTCCTAGCGGGACAGACTAGCACAGATACGCAGTATTTT. Its translation: CASSRVLAGQTSTDTQYF. The chain carries TRBV27 and TRBJ2-3; 9 nucleotides agree with TRBD2. This CDR3 contains 18 residues. Trimming removed 5 bases from V and 0 bases from J; junction bases left unmatched: 12. The germline V gene encodes CDR1 MNHEY and CDR2 SMNVEV (reference sequence).